This T cell receptor (beta chain) derives from a study of identical twins. Study findings and constraints: Excess low generation probability was seen in twin-shared out-of-frame alpha sequences.

Template switching supplied a universal primer site; unique molecular identifiers were carried on the cDNA. Each CDR3 protein is one row after TCRdb ran MiXCR on the 5' RACE reads. The profile covers around 1.7 million distinct CDR3 sequences, with around 29% appearing a single time and around 0.25% taken by the ten largest. The V and J ends lost 1 base and 8 bases respectively, with 15 bases between them. Germline V gene lookup returns CDR1 SGHRS and CDR2 YFSETQ. The CDR3 totals 14 residues. With respect to this clonotype: The antigen is undetermined.

The receptor comes from a newborn girl in good health. The chain combines TRBV5-1 with TRBJ1-2; D might be TRBD1 (6 bases). The sequenced sample consisted of cord blood. CDR3 amino acids: CASSLRQGIAGYTF. For the CDR3, the DNA is TGCGCCAGCAGCTTGCGGCAGGGGATCGCCGGCTACACCTTC. Complete variable domain (other parts from reference TRBV5-1 and TRBJ1-2): KAGVTQTPRYLIKTRGQQVTLSCSPISGHRSVSWYQQTPGQGLQFLFEYFSETQRNKGNFPGRFSGRQFSNSRSEMNVSTLELGDSALYLCASSLRQGIAGYTFGSGTRLTVV.